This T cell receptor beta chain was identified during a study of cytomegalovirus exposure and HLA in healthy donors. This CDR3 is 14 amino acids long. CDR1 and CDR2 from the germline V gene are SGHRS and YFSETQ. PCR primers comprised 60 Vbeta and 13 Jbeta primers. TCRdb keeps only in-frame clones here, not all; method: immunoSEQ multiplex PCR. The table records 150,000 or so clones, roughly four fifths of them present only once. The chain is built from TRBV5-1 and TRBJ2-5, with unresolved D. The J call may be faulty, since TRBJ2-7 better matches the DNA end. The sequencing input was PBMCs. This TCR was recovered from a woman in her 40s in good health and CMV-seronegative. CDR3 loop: CASSLEVLNYEQYF. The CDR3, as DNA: TGCGCCAGCAGCTTGGAAGTGCTCAACTACGAGCAGTACTTC.